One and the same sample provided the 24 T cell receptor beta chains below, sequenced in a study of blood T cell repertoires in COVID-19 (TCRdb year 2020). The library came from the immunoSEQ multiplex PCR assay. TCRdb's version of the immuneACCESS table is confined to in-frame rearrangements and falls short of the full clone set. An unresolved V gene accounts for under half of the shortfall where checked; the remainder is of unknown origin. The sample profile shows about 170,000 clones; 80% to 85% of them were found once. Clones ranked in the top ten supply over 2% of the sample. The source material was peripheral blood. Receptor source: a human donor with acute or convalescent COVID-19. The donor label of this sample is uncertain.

CDR3 region: CASQGASQPQHF. In DNA, the CDR3 is TGTGCCAGTCAGGGGGCGTCTCAGCCCCAGCATTTT. This chain uses TRBV28 with TRBJ1-5; 8 nucleotides agree with TRBD1. V was pared by 9 bases and J by 6 bases, with 4 bases of the junction left unmatched. This CDR3 spans 12 amino acids. The V gene's germline CDR1 is MDHEN and CDR2 SYDVKM.

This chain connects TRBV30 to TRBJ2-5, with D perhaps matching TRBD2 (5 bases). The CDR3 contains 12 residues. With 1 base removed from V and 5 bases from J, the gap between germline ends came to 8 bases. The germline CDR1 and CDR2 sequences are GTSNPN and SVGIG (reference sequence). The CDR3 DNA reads TGTGCCTGGAGTGGAGGGTGGGAGACCCAGTACTTC. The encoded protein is CAWSGGWETQYF.

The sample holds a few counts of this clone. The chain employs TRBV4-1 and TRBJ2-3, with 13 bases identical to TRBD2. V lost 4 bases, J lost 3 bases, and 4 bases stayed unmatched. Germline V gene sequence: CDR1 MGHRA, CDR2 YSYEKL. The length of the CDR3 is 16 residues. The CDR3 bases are TGCGCCAGCAGCCCTGGGACTAGCGGGGTTACAGATACGCAGTATTTT. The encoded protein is CASSPGTSGVTDTQYF.

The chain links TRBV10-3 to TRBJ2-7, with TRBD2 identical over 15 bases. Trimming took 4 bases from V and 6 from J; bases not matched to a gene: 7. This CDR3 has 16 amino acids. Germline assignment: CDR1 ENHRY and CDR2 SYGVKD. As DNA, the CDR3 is TGTGCCATCAGTGGGACTAGCGGGGGGGCAAGAGGCGAGCAGTACTTC. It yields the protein CAISGTSGGARGEQYF.

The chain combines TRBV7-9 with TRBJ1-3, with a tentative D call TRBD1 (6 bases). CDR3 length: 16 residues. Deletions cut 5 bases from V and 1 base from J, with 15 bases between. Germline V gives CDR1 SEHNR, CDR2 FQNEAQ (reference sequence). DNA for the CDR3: TGTGCCAGCAGCCCTCCTGAGGGACAATCTGGAAACACCATATATTTT. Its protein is CASSPPEGQSGNTIYF.

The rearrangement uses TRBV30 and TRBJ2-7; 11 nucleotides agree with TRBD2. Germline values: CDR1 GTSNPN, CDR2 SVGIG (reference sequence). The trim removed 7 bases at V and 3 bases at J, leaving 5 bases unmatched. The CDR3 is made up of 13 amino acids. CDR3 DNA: TGTGCCTCATCCCTAGCGGGGGGCTACGAGCAGTACTTC. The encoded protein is CASSLAGGYEQYF.

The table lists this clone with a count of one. CDR3 residues: CASSIWLGTGIHSNQPQHF. The DNA of the CDR3 is TGTGCCAGTAGTATTTGGTTAGGGACAGGAATCCATAGCAATCAGCCCCAGCATTTT. The genes are TRBV19 and TRBJ1-5; 8 bases align to TRBD1. CDR3 length: 19 residues. V lost 3 bases and J lost 0; bases outside the gene matches: 13. From germline, CDR1 is LNHDA and CDR2 SQIVND (reference sequence).

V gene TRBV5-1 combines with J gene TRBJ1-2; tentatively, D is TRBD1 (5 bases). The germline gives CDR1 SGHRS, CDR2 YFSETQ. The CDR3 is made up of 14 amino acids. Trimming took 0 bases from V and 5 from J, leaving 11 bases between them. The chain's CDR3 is CASSLEQGFYGYTF. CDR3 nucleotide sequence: TGCGCCAGCAGCTTGGAGCAGGGCTTTTATGGCTACACCTTC.

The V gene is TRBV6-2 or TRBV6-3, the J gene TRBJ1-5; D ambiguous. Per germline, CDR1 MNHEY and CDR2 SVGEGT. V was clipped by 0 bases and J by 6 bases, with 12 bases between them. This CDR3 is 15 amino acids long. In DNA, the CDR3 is TGTGCCAGCAGTTACTCACGGGGAGAGGGTCAGCCCCAGCATTTT. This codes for CASSYSRGEGQPQHF.

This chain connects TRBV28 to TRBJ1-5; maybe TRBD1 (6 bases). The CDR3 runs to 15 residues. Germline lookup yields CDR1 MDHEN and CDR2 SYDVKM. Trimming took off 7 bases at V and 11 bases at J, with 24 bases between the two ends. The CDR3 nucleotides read TGTGCCAGCATACATCCGTCGGGGGGGGGCCGGTCCCAGCATTTT. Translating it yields CASIHPSGGGRSQHF. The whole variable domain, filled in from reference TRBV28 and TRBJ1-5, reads DVKVTQSSRYLVKRTGEKVFLECVQDMDHENMFWYRQDPGLGLRLIYFSYDVKMKEKGDIPEGYSVSREKKERFSLILESASTNQTSMYLCASIHPSGGGRSQHFGDGTRLSIL.

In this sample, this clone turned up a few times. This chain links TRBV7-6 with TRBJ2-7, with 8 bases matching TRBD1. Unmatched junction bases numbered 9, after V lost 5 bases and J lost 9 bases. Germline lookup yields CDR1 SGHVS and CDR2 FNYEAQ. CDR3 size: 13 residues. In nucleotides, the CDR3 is TGTGCCAGCAGCCCCTGGACAGGGAGTGGGCAGTACTTC. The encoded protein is CASSPWTGSGQYF.

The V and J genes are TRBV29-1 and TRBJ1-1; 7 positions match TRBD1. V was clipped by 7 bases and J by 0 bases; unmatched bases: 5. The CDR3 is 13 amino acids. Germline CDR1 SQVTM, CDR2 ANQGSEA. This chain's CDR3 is CSGRTGMNTEAFF. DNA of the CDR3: TGCAGCGGTCGGACAGGAATGAACACTGAAGCTTTCTTT.

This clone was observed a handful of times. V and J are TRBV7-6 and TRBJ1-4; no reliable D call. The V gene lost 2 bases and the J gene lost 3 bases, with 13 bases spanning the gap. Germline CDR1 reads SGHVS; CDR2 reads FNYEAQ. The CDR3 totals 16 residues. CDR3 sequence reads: CASSLNAAGSNEKLFF. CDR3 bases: TGTGCCAGCAGCTTAAACGCGGCGGGGTCTAATGAAAAACTGTTTTTT.

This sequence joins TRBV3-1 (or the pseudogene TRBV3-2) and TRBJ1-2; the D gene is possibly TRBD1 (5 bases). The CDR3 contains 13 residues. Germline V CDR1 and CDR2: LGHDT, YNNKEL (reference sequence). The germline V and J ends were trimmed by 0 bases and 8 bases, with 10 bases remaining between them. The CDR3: CASSQDKGHGYTF. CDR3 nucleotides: TGTGCCAGCAGCCAAGATAAGGGGCACGGCTACACCTTC.

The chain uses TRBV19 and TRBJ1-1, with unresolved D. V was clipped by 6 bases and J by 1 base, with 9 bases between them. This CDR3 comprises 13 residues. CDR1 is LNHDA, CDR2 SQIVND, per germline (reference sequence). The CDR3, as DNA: TGTGCCAGTAGCGAAAGAGGGAACACTGAAGCTTTCTTT. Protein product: CASSERGNTEAFF. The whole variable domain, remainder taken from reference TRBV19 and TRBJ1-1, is DGGITQSPKYLFRKEGQNVTLSCEQNLNHDAMYWYRQDPGQGLRLIYYSQIVNDFQKGDIAEGYSVSREKKESFPLTVTSAQKNPTAFYLCASSERGNTEAFFGQGTRLTVV.

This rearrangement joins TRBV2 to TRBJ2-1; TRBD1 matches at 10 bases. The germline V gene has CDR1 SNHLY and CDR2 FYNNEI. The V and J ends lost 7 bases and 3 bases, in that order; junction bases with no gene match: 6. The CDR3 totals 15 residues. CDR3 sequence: CASTAGTGDYNEQFF. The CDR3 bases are TGTGCCAGCACGGCCGGGACAGGGGACTACAATGAGCAGTTCTTC.

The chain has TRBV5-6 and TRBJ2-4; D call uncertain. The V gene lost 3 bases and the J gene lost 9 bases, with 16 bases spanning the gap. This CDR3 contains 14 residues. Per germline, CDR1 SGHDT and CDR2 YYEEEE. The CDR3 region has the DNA TGTGCCAGCAGCTCCCCTGGTTATTCTACCATTCAGTACTTC. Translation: CASSSPGYSTIQYF.

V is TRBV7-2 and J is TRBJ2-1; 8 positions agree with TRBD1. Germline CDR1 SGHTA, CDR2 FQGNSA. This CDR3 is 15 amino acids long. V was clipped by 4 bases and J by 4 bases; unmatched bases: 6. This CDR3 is CASSYRTGSYNEQFF. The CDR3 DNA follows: TGTGCCAGCAGCTACCGGACAGGGAGTTACAATGAGCAGTTCTTC.

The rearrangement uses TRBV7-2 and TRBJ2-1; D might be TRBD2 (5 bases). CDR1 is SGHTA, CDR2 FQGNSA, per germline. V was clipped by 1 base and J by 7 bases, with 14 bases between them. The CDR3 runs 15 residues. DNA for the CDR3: TGTGCCAGCAGCTTAGATCAAGGTCCGGGGAATGAGCAGTTCTTC. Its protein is CASSLDQGPGNEQFF.

The CDR3 coding sequence is TGTGCCTGGAGTGGCCGGGACAGGGGGCGTTCCGGGGAGCTGTTTTTT. Translation gives CAWSGRDRGRSGELFF. The chain employs TRBV30 and TRBJ2-2, with 12 bases fitting TRBD1. Germline trimming cut 1 base from V and 6 bases from J; bases unmatched to any gene: 6. This CDR3 is built from 16 residues. Germline V CDR1 and CDR2: GTSNPN, SVGIG (reference sequence).

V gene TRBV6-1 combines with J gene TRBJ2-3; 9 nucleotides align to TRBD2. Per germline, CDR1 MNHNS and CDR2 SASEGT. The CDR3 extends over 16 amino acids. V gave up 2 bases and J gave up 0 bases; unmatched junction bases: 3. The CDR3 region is CASSESLAGSTDTQYF. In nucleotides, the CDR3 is TGTGCCAGCAGTGAAAGCCTAGCGGGGAGCACAGATACGCAGTATTTT.

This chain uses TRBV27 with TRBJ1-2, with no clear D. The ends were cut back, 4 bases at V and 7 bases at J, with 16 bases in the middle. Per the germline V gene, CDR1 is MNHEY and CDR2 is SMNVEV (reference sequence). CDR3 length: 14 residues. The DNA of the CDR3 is TGTGCCAGCAGTTCTCTGACGGCGGTCGGTGGCTACACCTTC. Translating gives CASSSLTAVGGYTF.

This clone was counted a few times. The chain's CDR3 is CASTGSNQPQHF. The CDR3 nucleotides are TGTGCCAGCACAGGTAGCAATCAGCCCCAGCATTTT. The V call is TRBV19, the J call TRBJ1-5; D possibly corresponds to TRBD1 (5 bases). Looked up from germline, CDR1 is LNHDA and CDR2 is SQIVND (reference sequence). The CDR3 is 12 residues long. V lost 9 bases to trimming and J lost 0 bases, with 6 bases between them.

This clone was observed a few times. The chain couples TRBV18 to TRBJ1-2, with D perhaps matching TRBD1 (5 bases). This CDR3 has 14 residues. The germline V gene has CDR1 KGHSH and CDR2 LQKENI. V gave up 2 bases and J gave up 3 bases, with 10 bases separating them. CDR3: CASSPGTLDYGYTF. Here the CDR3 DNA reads TGTGCCAGCTCACCAGGGACTTTGGACTATGGCTACACCTTC. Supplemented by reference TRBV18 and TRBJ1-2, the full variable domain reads NAGVMQNPRHLVRRRGQEARLRCSPMKGHSHVYWYRQLPEEGLKFMVYLQKENIIDESGMPKERFSAEFPKEGPSILRIQQVVRGDSAAYFCASSPGTLDYGYTFGSGTRLTVV.